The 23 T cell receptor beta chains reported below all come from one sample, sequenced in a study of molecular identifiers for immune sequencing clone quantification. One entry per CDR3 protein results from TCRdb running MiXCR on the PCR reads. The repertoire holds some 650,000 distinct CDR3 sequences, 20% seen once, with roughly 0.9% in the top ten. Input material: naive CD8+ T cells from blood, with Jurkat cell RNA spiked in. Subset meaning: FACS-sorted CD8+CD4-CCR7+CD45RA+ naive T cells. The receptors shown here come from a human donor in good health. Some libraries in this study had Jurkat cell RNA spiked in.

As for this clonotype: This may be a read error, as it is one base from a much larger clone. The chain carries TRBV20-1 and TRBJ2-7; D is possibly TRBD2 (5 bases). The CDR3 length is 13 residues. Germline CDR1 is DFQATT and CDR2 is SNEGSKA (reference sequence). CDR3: CSASGKHSYEQCF. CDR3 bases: TGCAGTGCTAGCGGGAAGCACTCCTACGAGCAGTGCTTC.

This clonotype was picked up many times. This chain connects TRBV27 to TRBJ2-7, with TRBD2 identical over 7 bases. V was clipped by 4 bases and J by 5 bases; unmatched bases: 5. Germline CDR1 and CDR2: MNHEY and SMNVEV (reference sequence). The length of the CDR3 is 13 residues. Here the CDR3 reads CASSSTGGDEQYF. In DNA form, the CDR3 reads TGTGCCAGCAGTTCCACTGGGGGGGACGAGCAGTACTTC.

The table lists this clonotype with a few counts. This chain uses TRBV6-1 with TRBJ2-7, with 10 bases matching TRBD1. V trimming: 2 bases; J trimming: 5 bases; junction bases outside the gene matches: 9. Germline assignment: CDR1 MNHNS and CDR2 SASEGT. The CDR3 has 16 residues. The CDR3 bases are TGTGCCAGCAGTGAAAATCCGGGACAGGGGTTACACGAGCAGTACTTC. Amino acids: CASSENPGQGLHEQYF.

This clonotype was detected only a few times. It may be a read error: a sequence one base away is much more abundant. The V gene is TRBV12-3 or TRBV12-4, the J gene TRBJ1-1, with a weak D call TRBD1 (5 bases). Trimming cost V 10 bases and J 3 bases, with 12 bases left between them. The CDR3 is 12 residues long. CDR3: CANRNDDTEAFF. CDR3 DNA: TGTGCCAACAGGAATGACGACACTGAAGCTTTCTTT.

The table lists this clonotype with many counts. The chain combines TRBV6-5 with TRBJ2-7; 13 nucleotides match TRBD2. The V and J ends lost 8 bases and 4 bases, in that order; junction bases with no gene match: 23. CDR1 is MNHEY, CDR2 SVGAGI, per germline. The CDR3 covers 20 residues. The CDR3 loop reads CASFPKGTGLAGAPLYEQYF. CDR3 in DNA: TGTGCCAGCTTCCCCAAGGGAACCGGACTAGCGGGGGCCCCGCTTTACGAGCAGTACTTC.

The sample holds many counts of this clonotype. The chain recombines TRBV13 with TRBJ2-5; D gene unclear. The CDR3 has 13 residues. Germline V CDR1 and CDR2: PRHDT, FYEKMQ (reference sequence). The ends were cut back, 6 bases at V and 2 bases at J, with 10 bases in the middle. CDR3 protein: CASRGQPQETQYF. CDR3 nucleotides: TGTGCCAGCAGGGGTCAGCCTCAAGAGACCCAGTACTTC. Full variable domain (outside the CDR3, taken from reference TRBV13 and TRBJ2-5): AAGVIQSPRHLIKEKRETATLKCYPIPRHDTVYWYQQGPGQDPQFLISFYEKMQSDKGSIPDRFSAQQFSDYHSELNMSSLELGDSALYFCASRGQPQETQYFGPGTRLLVL.

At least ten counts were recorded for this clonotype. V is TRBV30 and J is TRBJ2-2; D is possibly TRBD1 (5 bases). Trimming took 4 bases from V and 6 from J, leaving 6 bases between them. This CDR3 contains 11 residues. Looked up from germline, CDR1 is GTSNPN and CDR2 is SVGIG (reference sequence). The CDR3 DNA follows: TGTGCCTGGATCAGGGCCGGGGAGCTGTTTTTT. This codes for CAWIRAGELFF.

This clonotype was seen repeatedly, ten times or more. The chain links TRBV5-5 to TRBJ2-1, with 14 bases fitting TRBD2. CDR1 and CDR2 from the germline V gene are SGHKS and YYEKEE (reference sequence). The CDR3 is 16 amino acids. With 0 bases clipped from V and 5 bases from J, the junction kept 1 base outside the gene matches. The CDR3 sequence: CASSLAGLAGDNEQFF. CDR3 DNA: TGTGCCAGCAGCTTGGCGGGACTAGCGGGGGACAATGAGCAGTTCTTC. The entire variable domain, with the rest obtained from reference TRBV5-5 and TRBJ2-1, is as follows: DAGVTQSPTHLIKTRGQQVTLRCSPISGHKSVSWYQQVLGQGPQFIFQYYEKEERGRGNFPDRFSARQFPNYSSELNVNALLLGDSALYLCASSLAGLAGDNEQFFGPGTRLTVL.

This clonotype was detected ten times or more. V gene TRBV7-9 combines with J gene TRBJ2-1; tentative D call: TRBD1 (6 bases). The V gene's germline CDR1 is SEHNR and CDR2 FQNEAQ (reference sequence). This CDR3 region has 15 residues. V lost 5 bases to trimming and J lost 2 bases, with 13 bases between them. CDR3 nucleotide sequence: TGTGCCAGCAGCCCAAGGACAGATCCCTACAATGAGCAGTTCTTC. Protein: CASSPRTDPYNEQFF. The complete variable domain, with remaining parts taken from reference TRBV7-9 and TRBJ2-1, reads DTGVSQNPRHKITKRGQNVTFRCDPISEHNRLYWYRQTLGQGPEFLTYFQNEAQLEKSRLLSDRFSAERPKGSFSTLEIQRTEQGDSAMYLCASSPRTDPYNEQFFGPGTRLTVL.

CDR3: CASSQGLAGHEQYF. The CDR3 nucleotides are TGTGCCAGCAGCCAAGGGCTAGCGGGCCACGAGCAGTACTTC. This chain uses TRBV3-1 with TRBJ2-7, with 8 bases that match TRBD2. J was trimmed by 5 bases and V by 1 base; bases with no gene match: 4. Germline CDR1 reads LGHDT; CDR2 reads YNNKEL (reference sequence). The CDR3 covers 14 residues.

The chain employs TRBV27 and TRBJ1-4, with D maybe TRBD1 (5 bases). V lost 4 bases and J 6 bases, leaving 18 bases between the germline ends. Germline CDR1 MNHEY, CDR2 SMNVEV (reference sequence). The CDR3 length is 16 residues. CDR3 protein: CASSSATTGGHEKLFF. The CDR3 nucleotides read TGTGCCAGCAGTTCCGCGACCACAGGAGGTCATGAAAAACTGTTTTTT.

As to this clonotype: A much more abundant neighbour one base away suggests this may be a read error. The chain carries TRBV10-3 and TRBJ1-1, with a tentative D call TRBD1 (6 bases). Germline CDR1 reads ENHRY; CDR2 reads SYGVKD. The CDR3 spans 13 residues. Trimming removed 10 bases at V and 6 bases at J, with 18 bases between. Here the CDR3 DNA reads TGTGCCACCAGGGGTATATCTCAAGCTGAAGCTTTCTTT. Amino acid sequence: CATRGISQAEAFF.

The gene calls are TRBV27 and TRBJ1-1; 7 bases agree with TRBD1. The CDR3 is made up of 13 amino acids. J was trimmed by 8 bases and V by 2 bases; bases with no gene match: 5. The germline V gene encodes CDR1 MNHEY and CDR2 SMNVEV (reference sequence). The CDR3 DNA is TGTGCCAGCAGTTTAGACCCAGGGGGGGAAGCTTTCTTT. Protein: CASSLDPGGEAFF.

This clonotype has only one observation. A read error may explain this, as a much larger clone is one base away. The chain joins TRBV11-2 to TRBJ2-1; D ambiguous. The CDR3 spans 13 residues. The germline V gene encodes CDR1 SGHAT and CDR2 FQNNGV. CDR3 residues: CVSSLGSGYEQFF. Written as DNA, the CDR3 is TGTGTCAGCAGCTTAGGATCTGGGTATGAGCAGTTCTTC.

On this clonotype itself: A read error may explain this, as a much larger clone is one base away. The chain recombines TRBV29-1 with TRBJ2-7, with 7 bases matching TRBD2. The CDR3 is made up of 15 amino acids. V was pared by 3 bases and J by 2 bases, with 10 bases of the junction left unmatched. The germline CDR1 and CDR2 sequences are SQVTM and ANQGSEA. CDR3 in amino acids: CSVEILARAPYEQYF. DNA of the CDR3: TGCAGCGTTGAGATACTAGCGAGAGCGCCCTACGAGCAGTACTTC.

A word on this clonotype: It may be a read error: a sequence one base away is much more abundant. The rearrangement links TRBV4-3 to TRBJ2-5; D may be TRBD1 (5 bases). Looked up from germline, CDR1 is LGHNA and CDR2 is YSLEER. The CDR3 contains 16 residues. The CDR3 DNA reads TGCGCCAGCAGCAAAGATATACAGGCCAACCAAGAGACCCAGTACTTC. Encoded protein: CASSKDIQANQETQYF.

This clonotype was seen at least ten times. This CDR3 is CASSSRLADYEQYF. DNA for the CDR3: TGTGCCAGCAGCTCTAGACTAGCGGACTACGAGCAGTACTTC. The V gene is TRBV7-2, the J gene TRBJ2-7; 9 bases are a match to TRBD2. This CDR3 region has 14 residues. Unmatched junction bases numbered 4, after V lost 4 bases and J lost 3 bases. CDR1 and CDR2 from the germline V gene are SGHTA and FQGNSA.

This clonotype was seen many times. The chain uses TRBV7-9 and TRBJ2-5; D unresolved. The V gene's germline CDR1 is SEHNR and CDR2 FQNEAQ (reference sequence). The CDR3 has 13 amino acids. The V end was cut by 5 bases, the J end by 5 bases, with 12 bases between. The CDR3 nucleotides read TGTGCCAGCAGCCCCCCCCGTTCCGAGACCCAGTACTTC. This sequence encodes CASSPPRSETQYF.

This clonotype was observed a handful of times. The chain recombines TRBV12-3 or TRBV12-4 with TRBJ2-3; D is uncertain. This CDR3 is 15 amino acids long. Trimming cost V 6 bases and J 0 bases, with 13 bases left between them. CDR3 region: CASRGTTSSTDTQYF. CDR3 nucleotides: TGTGCCAGCAGGGGAACAACTTCGAGCACAGATACGCAGTATTTT.

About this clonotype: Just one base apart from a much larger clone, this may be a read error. In DNA, the CDR3 is TGTGCCAGTAGTACCCCGGGGGCGTTCGCAGATACGCGGTATTTT. This translates into CASSTPGAFADTRYF. The rearrangement links TRBV19 to TRBJ2-3; D may correspond to TRBD1 or TRBD2 (6 bases each). The V gene's germline CDR1 is LNHDA and CDR2 SQIVND (reference sequence). The CDR3 is made up of 15 amino acids.

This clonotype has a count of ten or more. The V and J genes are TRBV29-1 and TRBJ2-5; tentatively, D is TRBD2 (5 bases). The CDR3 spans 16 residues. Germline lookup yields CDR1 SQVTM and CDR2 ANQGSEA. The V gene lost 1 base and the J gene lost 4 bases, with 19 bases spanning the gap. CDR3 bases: TGCAGCGTTGAAGGTTTTAAACTAGGATCACGAGAGACCCAGTACTTC. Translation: CSVEGFKLGSRETQYF. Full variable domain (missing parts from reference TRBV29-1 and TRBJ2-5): SAVISQKPSRDICQRGTSLTIQCQVDSQVTMMFWYRQQPGQSLTLIATANQGSEATYESGFVIDKFPISRPNLTFSTLTVSNMSPEDSSIYLCSVEGFKLGSRETQYFGPGTRLLVL.

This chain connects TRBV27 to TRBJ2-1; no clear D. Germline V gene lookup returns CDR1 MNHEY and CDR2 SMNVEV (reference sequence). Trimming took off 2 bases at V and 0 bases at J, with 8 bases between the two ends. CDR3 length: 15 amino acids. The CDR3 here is CASSLGVPSYNEQFF. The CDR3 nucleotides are TGTGCCAGCAGTTTAGGGGTGCCCTCCTACAATGAGCAGTTCTTC.

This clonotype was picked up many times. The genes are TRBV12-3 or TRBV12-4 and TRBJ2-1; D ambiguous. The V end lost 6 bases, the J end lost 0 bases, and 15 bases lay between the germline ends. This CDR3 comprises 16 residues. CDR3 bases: TGTGCCAGCAGCGGATCGACAAGGAGCTCCTACAATGAGCAGTTCTTC. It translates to CASSGSTRSSYNEQFF.